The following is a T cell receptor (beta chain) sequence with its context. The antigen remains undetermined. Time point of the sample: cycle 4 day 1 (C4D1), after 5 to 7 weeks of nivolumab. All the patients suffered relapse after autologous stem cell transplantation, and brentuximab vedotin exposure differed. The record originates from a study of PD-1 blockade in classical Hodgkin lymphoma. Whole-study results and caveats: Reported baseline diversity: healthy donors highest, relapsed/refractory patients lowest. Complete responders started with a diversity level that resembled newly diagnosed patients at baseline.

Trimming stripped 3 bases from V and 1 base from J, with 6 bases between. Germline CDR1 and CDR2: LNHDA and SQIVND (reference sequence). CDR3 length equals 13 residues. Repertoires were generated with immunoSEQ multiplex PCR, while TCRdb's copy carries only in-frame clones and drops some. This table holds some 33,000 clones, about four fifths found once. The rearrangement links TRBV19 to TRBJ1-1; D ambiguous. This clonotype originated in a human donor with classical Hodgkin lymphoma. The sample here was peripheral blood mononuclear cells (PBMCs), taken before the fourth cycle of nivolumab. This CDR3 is CASSMRQNTEAFF. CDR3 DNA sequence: TGTGCCAGTAGTATGAGACAGAACACTGAAGCTTTCTTT. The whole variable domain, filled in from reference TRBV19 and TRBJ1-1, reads DGGITQSPKYLFRKEGQNVTLSCEQNLNHDAMYWYRQDPGQGLRLIYYSQIVNDFQKGDIAEGYSVSREKKESFPLTVTSAQKNPTAFYLCASSMRQNTEAFFGQGTRLTVV.